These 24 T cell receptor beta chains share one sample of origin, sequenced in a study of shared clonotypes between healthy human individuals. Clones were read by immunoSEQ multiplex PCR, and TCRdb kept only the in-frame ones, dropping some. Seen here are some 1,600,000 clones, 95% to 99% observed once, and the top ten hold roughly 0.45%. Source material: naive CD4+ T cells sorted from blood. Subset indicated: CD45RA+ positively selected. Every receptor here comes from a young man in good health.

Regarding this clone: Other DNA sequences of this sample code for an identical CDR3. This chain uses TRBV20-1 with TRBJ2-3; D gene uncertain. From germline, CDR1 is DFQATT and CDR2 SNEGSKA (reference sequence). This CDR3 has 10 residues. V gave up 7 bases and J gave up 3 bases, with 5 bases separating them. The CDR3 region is CSVLTDTQYF. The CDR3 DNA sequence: TGCAGTGTCCTGACAGATACGCAGTATTTT.

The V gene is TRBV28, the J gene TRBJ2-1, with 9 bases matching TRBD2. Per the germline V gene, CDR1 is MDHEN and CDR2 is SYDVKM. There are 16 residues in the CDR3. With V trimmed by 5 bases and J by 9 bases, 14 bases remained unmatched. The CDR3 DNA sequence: TGTGCCAGCAGTGTGGGCGGGCTAGCGGGACTGGGTGAGCAGTTCTTC. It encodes CASSVGGLAGLGEQFF.

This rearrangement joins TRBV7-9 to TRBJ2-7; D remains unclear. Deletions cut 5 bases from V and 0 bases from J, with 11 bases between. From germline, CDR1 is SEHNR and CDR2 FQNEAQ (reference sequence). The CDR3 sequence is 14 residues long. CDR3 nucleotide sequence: TGTGCCAGCAGCGAGACGGAATTCTCCTACGAGCAGTACTTC. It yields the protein CASSETEFSYEQYF.

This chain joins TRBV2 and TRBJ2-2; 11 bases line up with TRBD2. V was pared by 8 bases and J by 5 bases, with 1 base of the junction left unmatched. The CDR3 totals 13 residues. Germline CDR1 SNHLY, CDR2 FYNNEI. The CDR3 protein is CASGTSGTGELFF. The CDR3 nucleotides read TGTGCCAGCGGGACTAGCGGAACCGGGGAGCTGTTTTTT.

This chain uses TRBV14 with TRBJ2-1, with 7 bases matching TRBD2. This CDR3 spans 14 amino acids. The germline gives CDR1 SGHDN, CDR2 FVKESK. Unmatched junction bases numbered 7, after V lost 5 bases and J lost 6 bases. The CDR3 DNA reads TGTGCCAGCAGCACCCGGGACTATCTCAATGAGCAGTTCTTC. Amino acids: CASSTRDYLNEQFF.

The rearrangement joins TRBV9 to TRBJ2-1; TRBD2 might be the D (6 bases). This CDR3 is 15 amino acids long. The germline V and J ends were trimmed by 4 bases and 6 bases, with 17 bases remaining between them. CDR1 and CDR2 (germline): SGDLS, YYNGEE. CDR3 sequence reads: CASSLTSRALNEQFF. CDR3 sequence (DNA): TGTGCCAGCAGCCTCACTAGCCGAGCGCTCAATGAGCAGTTCTTC. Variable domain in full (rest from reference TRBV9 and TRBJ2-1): DSGVTQTPKHLITATGQRVTLRCSPRSGDLSVYWYQQSLDQGLQFLIQYYNGEERAKGNILERFSAQQFPDLHSELNLSSLELGDSALYFCASSLTSRALNEQFFGPGTRLTVL.

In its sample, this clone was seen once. CDR3 DNA: TGTGCCGGACAGTCCCAGGGCCCCGCGAACACCGGGGAGCTGTTTTTT. Encoded protein: CAGQSQGPANTGELFF. This chain links TRBV5-4 with TRBJ2-2; TRBD1 might be the D (6 bases). The V end was cut by 10 bases, the J end by 0 bases, with 19 bases between. The CDR3 runs 16 residues. The germline gives CDR1 SGHNT, CDR2 YYREEE (reference sequence). Complete variable domain (other parts from reference TRBV5-4 and TRBJ2-2): ETGVTQSPTHLIKTRGQQVTLRCSSQSGHNTVSWYQQALGQGPQFIFQYYREEENGRGNFPPRFSGLQFPNYSSELNVNALELDDSALYLCAGQSQGPANTGELFFGEGSRLTVL.

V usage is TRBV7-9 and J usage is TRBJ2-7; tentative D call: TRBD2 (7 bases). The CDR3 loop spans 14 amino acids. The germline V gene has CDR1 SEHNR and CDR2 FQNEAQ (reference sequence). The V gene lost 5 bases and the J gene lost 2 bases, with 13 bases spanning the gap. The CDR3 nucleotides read TGTGCCAGCAGCGGCGGGCGGGGGCCCTACGAGCAGTACTTC. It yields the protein CASSGGRGPYEQYF.

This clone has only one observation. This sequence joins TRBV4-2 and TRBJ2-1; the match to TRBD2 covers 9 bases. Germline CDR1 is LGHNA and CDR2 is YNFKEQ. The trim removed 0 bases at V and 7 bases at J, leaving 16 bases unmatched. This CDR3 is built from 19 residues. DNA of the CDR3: TGTGCCAGCAGCCAAGACCATCACACGAGTAGCGGGAGTGGTAATGAGCAGTTCTTC. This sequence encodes CASSQDHHTSSGSGNEQFF.

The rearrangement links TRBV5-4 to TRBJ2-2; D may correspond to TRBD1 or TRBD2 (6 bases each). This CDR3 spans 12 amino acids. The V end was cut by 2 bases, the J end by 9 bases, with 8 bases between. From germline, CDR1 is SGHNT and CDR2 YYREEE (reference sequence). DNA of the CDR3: TGTGCCAGCAGCTTAGGGGGGAGGGAGCTGTTTTTT. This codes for CASSLGGRELFF.

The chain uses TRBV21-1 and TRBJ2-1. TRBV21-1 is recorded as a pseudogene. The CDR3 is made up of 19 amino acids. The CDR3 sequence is CASSNRGVFGPPQGDEQFF. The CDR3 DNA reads TGTGCCAGCAGCAATAGAGGGGTTTTTGGCCCCCCCCAGGGAGATGAGCAGTTCTTC.

Here the CDR3 reads CASSQDPSEGRYEQYF. For the CDR3, the DNA is TGCGCCAGCAGCCAAGATCCTTCCGAGGGCCGCTACGAGCAGTACTTC. The rearrangement links TRBV4-1 to TRBJ2-7, with D maybe TRBD2 (5 bases). Germline values: CDR1 MGHRA, CDR2 YSYEKL. V lost 0 bases and J lost 3, with 15 bases in between. CDR3 length: 16 residues.

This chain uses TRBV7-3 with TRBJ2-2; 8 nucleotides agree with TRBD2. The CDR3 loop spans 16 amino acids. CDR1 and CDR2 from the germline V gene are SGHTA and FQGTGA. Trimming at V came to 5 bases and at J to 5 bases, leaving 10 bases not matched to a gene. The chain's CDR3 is CASSPAAGGWTGELFF. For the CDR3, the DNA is TGTGCCAGCAGCCCCGCCGCGGGAGGTTGGACCGGGGAGCTGTTTTTT.

CDR3 in DNA: TGCAGCGCTTCGGGGACAGGGGATCAGCCCCAGCATTTT. Translated, it gives CSASGTGDQPQHF. The genes are TRBV29-1 and TRBJ1-5; 10 bases align to TRBD1. The length of the CDR3 is 13 residues. Trimming removed 7 bases from V and 5 bases from J; junction bases left unmatched: 5. Germline assignment: CDR1 SQVTM and CDR2 ANQGSEA.

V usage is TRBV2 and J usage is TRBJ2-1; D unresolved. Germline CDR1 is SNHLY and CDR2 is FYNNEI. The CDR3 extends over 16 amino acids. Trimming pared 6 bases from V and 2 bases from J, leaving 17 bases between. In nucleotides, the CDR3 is TGTGCCAGCAGGTCTCCGGCTGGAATAACCTACAATGAGCAGTTCTTC. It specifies CASRSPAGITYNEQFF.

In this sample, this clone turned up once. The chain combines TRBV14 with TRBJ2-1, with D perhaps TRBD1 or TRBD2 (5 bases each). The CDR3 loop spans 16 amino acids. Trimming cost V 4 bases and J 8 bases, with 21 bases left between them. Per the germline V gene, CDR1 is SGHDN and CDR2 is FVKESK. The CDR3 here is CASSPRETHFGDEQFF. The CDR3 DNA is TGTGCCAGCAGCCCCAGGGAGACGCACTTCGGCGATGAGCAGTTCTTC.

CDR3 amino acids: CASSSGTGGSGNTIYF. CDR3 nucleotide sequence: TGTGCCAGCAGCTCAGGGACAGGGGGCTCTGGAAACACCATATATTTT. The chain employs TRBV7-6 and TRBJ1-3; 11 nucleotides align to TRBD1. This CDR3 is 16 amino acids long. Germline CDR1 SGHVS, CDR2 FNYEAQ. The J segment lost 0 bases and the V segment lost 4 bases, leaving 2 bases of the junction unmatched.

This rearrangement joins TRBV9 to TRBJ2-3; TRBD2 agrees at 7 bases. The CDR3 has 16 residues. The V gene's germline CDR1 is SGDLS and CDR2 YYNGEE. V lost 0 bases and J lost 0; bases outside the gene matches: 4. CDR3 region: CASSVEPAGSTDTQYF. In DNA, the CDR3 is TGTGCCAGCAGCGTAGAGCCAGCGGGAAGCACAGATACGCAGTATTTT. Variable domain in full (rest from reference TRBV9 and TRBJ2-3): DSGVTQTPKHLITATGQRVTLRCSPRSGDLSVYWYQQSLDQGLQFLIQYYNGEERAKGNILERFSAQQFPDLHSELNLSSLELGDSALYFCASSVEPAGSTDTQYFGPGTRLTVL.

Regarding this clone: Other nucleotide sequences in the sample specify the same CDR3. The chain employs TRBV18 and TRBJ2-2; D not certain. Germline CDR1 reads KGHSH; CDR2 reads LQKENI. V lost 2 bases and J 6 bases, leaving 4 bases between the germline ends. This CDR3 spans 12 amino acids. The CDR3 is CASSPGAGELFF. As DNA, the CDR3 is TGTGCCAGCTCACCAGGAGCCGGGGAGCTGTTTTTT. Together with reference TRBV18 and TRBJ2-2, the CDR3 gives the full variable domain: NAGVMQNPRHLVRRRGQEARLRCSPMKGHSHVYWYRQLPEEGLKFMVYLQKENIIDESGMPKERFSAEFPKEGPSILRIQQVVRGDSAAYFCASSPGAGELFFGEGSRLTVL.

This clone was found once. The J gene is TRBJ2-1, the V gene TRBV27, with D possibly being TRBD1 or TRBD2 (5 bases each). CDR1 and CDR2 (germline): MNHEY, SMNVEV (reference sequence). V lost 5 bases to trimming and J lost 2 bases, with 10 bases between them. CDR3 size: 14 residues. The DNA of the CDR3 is TGTGCCAGCAGTGGGACGCCGACCTACAATGAGCAGTTCTTC. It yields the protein CASSGTPTYNEQFF.

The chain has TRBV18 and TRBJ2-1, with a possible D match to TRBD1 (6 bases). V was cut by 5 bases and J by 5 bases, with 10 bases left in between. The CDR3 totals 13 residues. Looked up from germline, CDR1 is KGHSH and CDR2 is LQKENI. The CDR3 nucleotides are TGTGCCAGCTCAACTGGACAGAACAATGAGCAGTTCTTC. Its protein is CASSTGQNNEQFF.

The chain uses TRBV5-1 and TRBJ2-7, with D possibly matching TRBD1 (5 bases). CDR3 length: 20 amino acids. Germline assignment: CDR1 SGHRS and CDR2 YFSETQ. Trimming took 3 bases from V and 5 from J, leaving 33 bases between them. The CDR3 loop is CASSSSSGPTNLIGRNEQYF. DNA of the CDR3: TGCGCCAGCAGCTCGTCGTCAGGGCCAACTAACTTAATCGGTCGAAACGAGCAGTACTTC.

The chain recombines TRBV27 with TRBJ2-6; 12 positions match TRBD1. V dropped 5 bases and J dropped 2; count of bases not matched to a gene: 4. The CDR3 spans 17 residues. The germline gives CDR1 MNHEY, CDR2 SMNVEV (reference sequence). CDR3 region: CASSLGQGAPGANVLTF. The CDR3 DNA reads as TGTGCCAGCAGTCTGGGACAGGGGGCGCCTGGGGCCAACGTCCTGACTTTC.

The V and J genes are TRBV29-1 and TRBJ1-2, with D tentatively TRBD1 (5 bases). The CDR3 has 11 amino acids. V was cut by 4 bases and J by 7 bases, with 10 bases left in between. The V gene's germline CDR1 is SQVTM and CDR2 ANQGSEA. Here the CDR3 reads CSVVGGGGYTF. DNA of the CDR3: TGCAGCGTTGTGGGGGGTGGTGGCTACACCTTC.